This T cell receptor (beta chain) derives from a study of blood T cell repertoires in COVID-19 (dated by TCRdb to 2018 to 2020). About the study as a whole: Samples from collaborators originated in the United States, Italy and Spain and spanned both the acute and convalescent phases of COVID-19. The material from the prospective study consisted of cDNA or gDNA derived from T cells, B-cell-depleted T cells, or PBMCs. Subjects who had been exposed to COVID-19, were actively infected with it, or had recovered from it provided the deeply sampled blood TCRbeta repertoires that made up the dataset. The repertoires were released in a freely available public database meant as a resource for research on the immune response to SARS-CoV-2. The samples were drawn from two sources: the first 160 participants of the ongoing ImmuneRACE study, and 950 to 1,500 subjects contributed by 6 global collaborators. Sample metadata almost always included a de-identified subject ID, COVID-19 status, age in years and sex. Where available, HLA class I and class II types were obtained from metadata supplied by the sample provider rather than from assay-based typing.

Findings and caveats that apply to the study as a whole: The amount of clinical and demographic metadata varied by source and participant and was provided uncurated.

TCRbeta CDR3 regions were amplified from genomic DNA using the immunoSEQ Assay, a bias-controlled multiplex PCR. Under the source paper's analysis protocol: The number of nucleated cells in each sample was estimated from the amplification of reference gene primers within the assay. Sequence reads were collapsed and filtered to measure the absolute abundance of every unique TCRbeta CDR3 rearrangement. For each sample, productive Simpson clonality was calculated by taking the square root of Simpson's diversity index across productive rearrangements. Drawn from immuneACCESS, this table holds only the in-frame rearrangements with V and J called that TCRdb kept. Clones are partly lost; checked studies trace under half to an unresolved V gene and leave the rest unexplained. Clonal size and the V and J genes are those of that table, whereas D and trimming came from the DNA. This sample holds about 180,000 clones; around 80% were observed only once. In total, the top ten clones hold around 7% of the sample.

The collaborating institutions used their own protocols to collect whole blood in K2EDTA tubes. For TCRbeta analysis, collaborator samples were shipped as frozen whole blood, as isolated PBMCs, or as DNA extracted from either sample type. There are 15 amino acids in the CDR3, from cysteine to phenylalanine inclusive. Solely the CDR3 DNA is kept, with 45 bases framed from the first base. V is clipped by 5 bases and J by 2 bases, and the sequence between their germline boundaries is 13 bases long. Sequences MNHEY (CDR1) and SVGAGI (CDR2) are obtained from the germline V gene. Note on this clone: What this receptor recognizes is not known. There are no base qualities to consult, and no much larger clone falls within one base.

The V and J genes are TRBV6-5 and TRBJ1-5, with the D segment identity uncertain. Input material: peripheral blood. The sequence was obtained from a man in his sixties or seventies with active or convalescent COVID-19. The CDR3 here reads CASSPGPMGNQPQHF. In nucleotide form, the sequence is TGTGCCAGCAGTCCTGGCCCCATGGGCAATCAGCCCCAGCATTTT.